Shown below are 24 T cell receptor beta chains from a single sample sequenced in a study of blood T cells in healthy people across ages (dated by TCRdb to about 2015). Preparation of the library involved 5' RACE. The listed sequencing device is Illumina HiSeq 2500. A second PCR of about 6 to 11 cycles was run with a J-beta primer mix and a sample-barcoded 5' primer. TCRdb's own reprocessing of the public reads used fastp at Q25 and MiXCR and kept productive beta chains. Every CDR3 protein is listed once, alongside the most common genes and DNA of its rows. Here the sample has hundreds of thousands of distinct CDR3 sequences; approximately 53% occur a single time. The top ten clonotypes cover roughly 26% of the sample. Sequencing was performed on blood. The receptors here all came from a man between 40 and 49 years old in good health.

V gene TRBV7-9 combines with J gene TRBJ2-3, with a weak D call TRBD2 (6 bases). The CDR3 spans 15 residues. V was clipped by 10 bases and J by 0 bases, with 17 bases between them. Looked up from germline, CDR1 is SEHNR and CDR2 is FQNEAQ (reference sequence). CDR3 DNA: TGTGCCATCCCCTGGGTTGGGACTAGCACAGATACGCAGTATTTT. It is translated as CAIPWVGTSTDTQYF.

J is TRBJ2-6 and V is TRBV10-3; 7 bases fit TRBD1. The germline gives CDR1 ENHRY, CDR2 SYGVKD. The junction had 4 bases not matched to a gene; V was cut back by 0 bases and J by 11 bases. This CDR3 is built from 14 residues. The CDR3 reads CAISESTGLDVLTF. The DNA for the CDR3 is TGTGCCATCAGTGAGTCGACAGGGTTGGACGTCCTGACTTTC.

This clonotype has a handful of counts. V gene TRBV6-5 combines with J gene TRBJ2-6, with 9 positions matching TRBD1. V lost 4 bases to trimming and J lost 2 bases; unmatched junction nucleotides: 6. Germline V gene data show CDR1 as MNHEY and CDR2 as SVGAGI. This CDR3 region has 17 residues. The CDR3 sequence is CASSWVQGATGANVLTF. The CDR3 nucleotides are TGTGCCAGCAGTTGGGTACAGGGGGCGACTGGGGCCAACGTCCTGACTTTC.

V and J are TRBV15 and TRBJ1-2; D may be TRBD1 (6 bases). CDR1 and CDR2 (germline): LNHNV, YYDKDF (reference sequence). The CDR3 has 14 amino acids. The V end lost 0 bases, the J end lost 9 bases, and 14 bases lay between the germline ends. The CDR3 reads CATSRDATGGSYTF. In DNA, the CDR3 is TGTGCCACCAGCAGAGATGCGACAGGCGGGAGCTACACCTTC.

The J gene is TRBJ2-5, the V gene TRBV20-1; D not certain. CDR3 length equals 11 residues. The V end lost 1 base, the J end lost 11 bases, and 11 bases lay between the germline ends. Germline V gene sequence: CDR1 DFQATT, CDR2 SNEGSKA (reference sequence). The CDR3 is CSARGHDEQYF. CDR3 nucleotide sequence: TGCAGTGCTAGAGGTCACGATGAGCAGTACTTC.

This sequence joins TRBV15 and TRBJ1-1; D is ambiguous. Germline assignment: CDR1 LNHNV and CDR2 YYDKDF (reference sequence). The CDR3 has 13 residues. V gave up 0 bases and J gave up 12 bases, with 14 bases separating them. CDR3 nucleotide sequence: TGTGCCACCAGCAGAGAAGACCGGAGGATAACTTTCTTT. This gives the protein CATSREDRRITFF.

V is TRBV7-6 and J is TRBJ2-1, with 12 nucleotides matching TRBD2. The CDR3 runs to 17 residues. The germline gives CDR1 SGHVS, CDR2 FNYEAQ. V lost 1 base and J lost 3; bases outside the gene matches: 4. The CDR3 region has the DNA TGTGCCAGCAGCTTAGGGACTAGCGGGGTATTCTACAATGAGCAGTTCTTC. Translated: CASSLGTSGVFYNEQFF.

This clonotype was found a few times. The CDR3: CASSLRLTGPTSYEQYF. As DNA, the CDR3 is TGTGCCAGCAGCTTAAGGTTGACGGGTCCGACCTCCTACGAGCAGTACTTC. This chain uses TRBV11-3 with TRBJ2-7, with no clear D. V gave up 2 bases and J gave up 0 bases, with 17 bases separating them. CDR1 and CDR2 from the germline V gene are SGHNT and YENEEA. The CDR3 has 17 amino acids.

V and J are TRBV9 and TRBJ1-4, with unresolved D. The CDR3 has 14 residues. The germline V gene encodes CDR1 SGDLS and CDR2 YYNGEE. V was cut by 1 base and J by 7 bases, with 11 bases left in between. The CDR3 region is CASSVMGSGEKLFF. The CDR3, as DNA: TGTGCCAGCAGCGTAATGGGGTCCGGTGAAAAACTGTTTTTT.

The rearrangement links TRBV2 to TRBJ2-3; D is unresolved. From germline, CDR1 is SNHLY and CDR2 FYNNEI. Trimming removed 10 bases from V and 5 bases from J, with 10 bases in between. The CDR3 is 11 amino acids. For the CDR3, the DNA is TGTGCCACCTTACCTCTAGATACGCAGTATTTT. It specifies CATLPLDTQYF.

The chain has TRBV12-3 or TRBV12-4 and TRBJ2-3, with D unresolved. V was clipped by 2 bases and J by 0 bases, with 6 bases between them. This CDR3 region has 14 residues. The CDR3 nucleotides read TGTGCCAGCAGTTTATGGCGTAGCACAGATACGCAGTATTTT. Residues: CASSLWRSTDTQYF.

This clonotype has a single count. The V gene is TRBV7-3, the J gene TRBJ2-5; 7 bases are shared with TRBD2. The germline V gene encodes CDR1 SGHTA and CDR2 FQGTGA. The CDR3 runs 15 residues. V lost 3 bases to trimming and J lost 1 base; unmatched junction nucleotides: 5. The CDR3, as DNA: TGTGCCAGCAGCTTGGCAGCGGGGAGCCAAGAGACCCAGTACTTC. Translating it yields CASSLAAGSQETQYF.

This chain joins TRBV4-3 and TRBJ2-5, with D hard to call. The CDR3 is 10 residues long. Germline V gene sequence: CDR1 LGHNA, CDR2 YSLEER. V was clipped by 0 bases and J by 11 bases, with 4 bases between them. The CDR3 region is CASSQDEQYF. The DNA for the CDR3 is TGCGCCAGCAGCCAAGATGAACAGTACTTC.

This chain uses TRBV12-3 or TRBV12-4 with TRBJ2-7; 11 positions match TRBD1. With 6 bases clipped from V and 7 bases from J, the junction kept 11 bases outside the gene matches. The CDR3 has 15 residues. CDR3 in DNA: TGTGCCAGCAGCCGAGGACAGGGGGCCCTTACGGAGCAGTACTTC. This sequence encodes CASSRGQGALTEQYF.

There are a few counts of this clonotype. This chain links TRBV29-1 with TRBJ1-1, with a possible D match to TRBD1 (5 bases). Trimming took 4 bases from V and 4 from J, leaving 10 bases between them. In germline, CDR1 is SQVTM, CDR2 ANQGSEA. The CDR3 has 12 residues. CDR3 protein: CSVVGGVTEAFF. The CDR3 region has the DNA TGCAGCGTTGTTGGGGGGGTCACTGAAGCTTTCTTT. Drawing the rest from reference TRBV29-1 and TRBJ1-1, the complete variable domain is SAVISQKPSRDICQRGTSLTIQCQVDSQVTMMFWYRQQPGQSLTLIATANQGSEATYESGFVIDKFPISRPNLTFSTLTVSNMSPEDSSIYLCSVVGGVTEAFFGQGTRLTVV.

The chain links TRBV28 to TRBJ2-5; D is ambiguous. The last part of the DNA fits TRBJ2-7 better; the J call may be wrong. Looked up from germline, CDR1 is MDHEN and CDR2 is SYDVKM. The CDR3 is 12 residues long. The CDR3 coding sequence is TGTGCCAGCACGAGGATCGTGGGCGAGCAGTACTTC. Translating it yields CASTRIVGEQYF.

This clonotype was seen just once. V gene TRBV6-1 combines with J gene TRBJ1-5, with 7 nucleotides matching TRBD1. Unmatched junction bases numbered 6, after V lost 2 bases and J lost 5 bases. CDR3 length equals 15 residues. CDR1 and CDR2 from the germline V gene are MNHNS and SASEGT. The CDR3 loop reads CASSEFGQADQPQHF. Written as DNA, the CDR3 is TGTGCCAGCAGTGAATTCGGACAGGCGGATCAGCCCCAGCATTTT.

The CDR3 region is CSVVYVATASAPEKLFF. The CDR3 coding sequence is TGCAGCGTTGTTTACGTCGCAACGGCTTCGGCCCCAGAAAAACTGTTTTTT. V gene TRBV29-1 combines with J gene TRBJ1-4; unclear D gene. The CDR3 contains 17 residues. The germline CDR1 and CDR2 sequences are SQVTM and ANQGSEA. Trimming shortened V by 4 bases and J by 8 bases, and 26 bases separated the two germline ends. The whole variable domain, filled in from reference TRBV29-1 and TRBJ1-4, reads SAVISQKPSRDICQRGTSLTIQCQVDSQVTMMFWYRQQPGQSLTLIATANQGSEATYESGFVIDKFPISRPNLTFSTLTVSNMSPEDSSIYLCSVVYVATASAPEKLFFGSGTQLSVL.

The CDR3 spells CASSRGAEAFF. The CDR3 nucleotides are TGTGCCAGCTCCAGGGGGGCTGAAGCTTTCTTT. V is TRBV12-3 or TRBV12-4 and J is TRBJ1-1, with 7 bases fitting TRBD1. The CDR3 extends over 11 amino acids. The V gene end was trimmed by 8 bases and the J gene end by 6 bases; junction bases not matched to a gene: 3.

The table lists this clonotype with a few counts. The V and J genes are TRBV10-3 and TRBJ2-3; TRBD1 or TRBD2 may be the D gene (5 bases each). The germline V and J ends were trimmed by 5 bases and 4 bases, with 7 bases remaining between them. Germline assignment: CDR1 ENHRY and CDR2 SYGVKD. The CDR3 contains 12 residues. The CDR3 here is CAISRDADTQYF. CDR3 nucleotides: TGTGCCATCAGTCGGGACGCAGATACGCAGTATTTT.

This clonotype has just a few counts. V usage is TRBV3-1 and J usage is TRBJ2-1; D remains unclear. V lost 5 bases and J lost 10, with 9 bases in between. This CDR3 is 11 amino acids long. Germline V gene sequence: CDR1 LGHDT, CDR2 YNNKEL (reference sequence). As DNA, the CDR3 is TGTGCCAGCAGCTGGATGTGGGAGCAGTTCTTC. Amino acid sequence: CASSWMWEQFF.

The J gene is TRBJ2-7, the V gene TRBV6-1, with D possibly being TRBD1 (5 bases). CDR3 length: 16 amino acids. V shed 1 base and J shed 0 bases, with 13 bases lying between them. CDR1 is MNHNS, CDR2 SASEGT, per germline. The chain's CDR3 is CASSEEGASASYEQYF. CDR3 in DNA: TGTGCCAGCAGTGAAGAAGGGGCCTCCGCCTCCTACGAGCAGTACTTC.

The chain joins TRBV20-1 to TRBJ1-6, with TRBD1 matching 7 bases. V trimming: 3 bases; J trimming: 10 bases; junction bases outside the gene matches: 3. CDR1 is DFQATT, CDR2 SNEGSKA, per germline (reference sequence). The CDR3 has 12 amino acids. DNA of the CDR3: TGCAGTGCTAGCGACAGGGCCTCACCCCTCCACTTT. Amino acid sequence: CSASDRASPLHF.

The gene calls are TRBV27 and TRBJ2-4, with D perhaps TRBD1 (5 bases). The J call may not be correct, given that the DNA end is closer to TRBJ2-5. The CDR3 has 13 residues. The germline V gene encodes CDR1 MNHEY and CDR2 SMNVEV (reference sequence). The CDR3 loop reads CASSSGPGETQYF. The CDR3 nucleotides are TGTGCCAGCAGTTCAGGTCCAGGGGAGACCCAGTACTTC.